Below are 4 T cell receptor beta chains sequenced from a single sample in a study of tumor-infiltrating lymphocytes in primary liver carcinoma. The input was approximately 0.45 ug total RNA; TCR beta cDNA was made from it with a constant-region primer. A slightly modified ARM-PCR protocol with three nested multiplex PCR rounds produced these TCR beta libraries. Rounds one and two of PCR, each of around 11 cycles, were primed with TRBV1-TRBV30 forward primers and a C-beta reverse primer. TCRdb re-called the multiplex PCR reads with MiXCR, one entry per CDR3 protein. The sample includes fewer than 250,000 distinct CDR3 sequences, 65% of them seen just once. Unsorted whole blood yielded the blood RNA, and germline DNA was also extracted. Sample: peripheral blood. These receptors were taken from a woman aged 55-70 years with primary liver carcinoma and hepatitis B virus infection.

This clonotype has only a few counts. The CDR3 loop is CASRVGGSAYEQYF. CDR3 coding DNA: TGCGCCAGCAGAGTCGGCGGGAGTGCCTACGAGCAGTACTTC. This rearrangement joins TRBV5-1 to TRBJ2-7; 7 nucleotides match TRBD2. The junction had 7 bases not matched to a gene; V was cut back by 5 bases and J by 2 bases. CDR3 length equals 14 residues. Germline V gene lookup returns CDR1 SGHRS and CDR2 YFSETQ.

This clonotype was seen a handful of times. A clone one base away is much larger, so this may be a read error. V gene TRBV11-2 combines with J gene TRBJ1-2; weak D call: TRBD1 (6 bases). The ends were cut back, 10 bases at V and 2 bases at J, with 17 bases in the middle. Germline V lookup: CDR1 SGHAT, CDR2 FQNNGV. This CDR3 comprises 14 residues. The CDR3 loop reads CAISKGQGNYGYTF. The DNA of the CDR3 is TGTGCCATCAGTAAAGGGCAGGGGAACTATGGCTACACCTTC.

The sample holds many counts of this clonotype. Here the CDR3 DNA reads TGTGCCAGCTCACTTAGCACAGATACGCAGTATTTT. Amino acids: CASSLSTDTQYF. The chain uses TRBV18 and TRBJ2-3; no firm D call. The CDR3 totals 12 residues. V was pared by 4 bases and J by 0 bases, with 2 bases between. Germline V CDR1 and CDR2: KGHSH, LQKENI. Using reference TRBV18 and TRBJ2-3 for the parts outside the CDR3, the full variable domain is NAGVMQNPRHLVRRRGQEARLRCSPMKGHSHVYWYRQLPEEGLKFMVYLQKENIIDESGMPKERFSAEFPKEGPSILRIQQVVRGDSAAYFCASSLSTDTQYFGPGTRLTVL.

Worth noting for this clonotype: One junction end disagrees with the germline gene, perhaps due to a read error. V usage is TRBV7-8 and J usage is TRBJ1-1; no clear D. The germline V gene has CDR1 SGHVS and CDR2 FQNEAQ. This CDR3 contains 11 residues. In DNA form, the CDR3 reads TGTGCCAGCAGCTCCCACACTGAAGCTTCCTTT. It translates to CASSSHTEASF. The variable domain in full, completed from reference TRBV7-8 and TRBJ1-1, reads GAGVSQSPRYKVAKRGQDVALRCDPISGHVSLFWYQQALGQGPEFLTYFQNEAQLDKSGLPSDRFFAERPEGSVSTLKIQRTQQEDSAVYLCASSSHTEASFGQGTRLTVV.